The 15 T cell receptor beta chains reported below all come from one sample, sequenced in a study of shared clonotypes between healthy human individuals. Some clones are missing from TCRdb's copy, which holds only in-frame ones; the method was immunoSEQ multiplex PCR. The sample holds about 530,000 clones, around 79% seen once. Sequenced sample: PBMCs. The receptors originated from a middle-aged woman in good health. Some clones in this sample may be carry-over from other donors' samples.

This chain joins TRBV4-2 and TRBJ2-7, with D perhaps TRBD1 (5 bases). Germline V CDR1 and CDR2: LGHNA, YNFKEQ. V shed 1 base and J shed 3 bases, with 13 bases lying between them. The CDR3 spans 15 residues. The CDR3 loop is CASSQVSGNGYEQYF. The CDR3 region has the DNA TGTGCCAGCAGCCAAGTGTCAGGGAACGGCTACGAGCAGTACTTC.

This clone was found a few times. The chain joins TRBV6-1 to TRBJ2-1, with D hard to call. V dropped 3 bases and J dropped 0 bases, with 9 bases sitting between them. Per germline, CDR1 MNHNS and CDR2 SASEGT. The length of the CDR3 is 15 residues. CDR3 bases: TGTGCCAGCAGTGATGAAGGGTACTCCTACAATGAGCAGTTCTTC. Protein: CASSDEGYSYNEQFF.

The chain couples TRBV5-6 to TRBJ2-5; D is uncertain. V was pared by 0 bases and J by 3 bases, with 9 bases between. The germline CDR1 and CDR2 sequences are SGHDT and YYEEEE. CDR3 length: 14 amino acids. The CDR3: CASSLAGLEETQYF. CDR3 nucleotides: TGTGCCAGCAGCTTGGCCGGGTTGGAAGAGACCCAGTACTTC.

V and J are TRBV19 and TRBJ2-2; D might be TRBD2 (5 bases). The CDR3 extends over 16 amino acids. Germline V gives CDR1 LNHDA, CDR2 SQIVND (reference sequence). Trimming took off 7 bases at V and 4 bases at J, with 19 bases between the two ends. CDR3 sequence (DNA): TGTGCCAGTACCCCGGGTACTAGATTCCTCACCGGGGAGCTGTTTTTT. Translated, it gives CASTPGTRFLTGELFF. Drawing the rest from reference TRBV19 and TRBJ2-2, the complete variable domain is DGGITQSPKYLFRKEGQNVTLSCEQNLNHDAMYWYRQDPGQGLRLIYYSQIVNDFQKGDIAEGYSVSREKKESFPLTVTSAQKNPTAFYLCASTPGTRFLTGELFFGEGSRLTVL.

The chain has TRBV7-8 and TRBJ2-7, with D unclear. Germline CDR1 reads SGHVS; CDR2 reads FQNEAQ. This CDR3 is 15 amino acids long. The V and J ends lost 0 bases and 4 bases respectively, with 13 bases between them. CDR3 nucleotide sequence: TGTGCCAGCAGCTTAGCGCTGGAACCTAGTTACGAGCAGTACTTC. This gives the protein CASSLALEPSYEQYF.

The chain joins TRBV5-6 to TRBJ2-1; 7 positions match TRBD1. The CDR3 length is 16 residues. The V gene end was trimmed by 1 base and the J gene end by 2 bases; junction bases not matched to a gene: 6. CDR1 and CDR2 from the germline V gene are SGHDT and YYEEEE. The chain's CDR3 is CASSLPTRGPYNEQFF. The CDR3 coding sequence is TGTGCCAGCAGCTTGCCCACTAGGGGGCCCTACAATGAGCAGTTCTTC.

V and J are TRBV11-1 and TRBJ2-7; 10 bases agree with TRBD1. Germline V CDR1 and CDR2: SGHAT, FQDESV (reference sequence). This CDR3 contains 15 residues. V trimming: 1 base; J trimming: 2 bases; junction bases outside the gene matches: 2. CDR3: CASSLGDRGTYEQYF. The CDR3 DNA is TGTGCCAGCAGCTTAGGGGACAGGGGCACCTACGAGCAGTACTTC.

This clone was seen repeatedly, ten times or more. The chain recombines TRBV6-1 with TRBJ2-7, with 8 positions matching TRBD1. The trim removed 2 bases at V and 0 bases at J, leaving 3 bases unmatched. CDR1 and CDR2 (germline): MNHNS, SASEGT. There are 15 residues in the CDR3. CDR3 amino acids: CASSESTGGSYEQYF. CDR3 sequence (DNA): TGTGCCAGCAGTGAAAGTACAGGGGGCTCCTACGAGCAGTACTTC.

The CDR3 sequence is CASTGTSGTDTQYF. CDR3 coding DNA: TGTGCCAGCACCGGGACTAGCGGGACAGATACGCAGTATTTT. The chain employs TRBV27 and TRBJ2-3; the match to TRBD2 covers 12 bases. This CDR3 is built from 14 residues. V lost 7 bases and J lost 3; bases outside the gene matches: 2. Germline CDR1 reads MNHEY; CDR2 reads SMNVEV (reference sequence).

This sequence joins TRBV5-1 and TRBJ2-3; 7 nucleotides agree with TRBD1. The germline V gene encodes CDR1 SGHRS and CDR2 YFSETQ. The CDR3 totals 14 residues. V trimming: 4 bases; J trimming: 2 bases; junction bases outside the gene matches: 4. The CDR3 loop reads CASSPGQFTDTQYF. In DNA, the CDR3 is TGCGCCAGCAGCCCGGGACAGTTCACAGATACGCAGTATTTT.

The rearrangement uses TRBV7-2 and TRBJ2-2; 9 bases map to TRBD1. There are 18 residues in the CDR3. Trimming at V came to 5 bases and at J to 4 bases, leaving 14 bases not matched to a gene. Germline CDR1 SGHTA, CDR2 FQGNSA. The CDR3, as DNA: TGTGCCAGCAGCCCTCAGACGGGACAGGGAGGTACCACCGGGGAGCTGTTTTTT. Protein product: CASSPQTGQGGTTGELFF.

The gene calls are TRBV30 and TRBJ1-1, with no clear D. This CDR3 is 15 amino acids long. The germline CDR1 and CDR2 sequences are GTSNPN and SVGIG (reference sequence). The V end lost 0 bases, the J end lost 3 bases, and 14 bases lay between the germline ends. As DNA, the CDR3 is TGTGCCTGGAGTGTACGCCCCACTTCTTACACTGAAGCTTTCTTT. Its translation: CAWSVRPTSYTEAFF.

The V call is TRBV4-2, the J call TRBJ1-2; TRBD1 might be the D (6 bases). The CDR3 length is 13 residues. Trimming cost V 1 base and J 8 bases, with 11 bases left between them. Germline V gene data show CDR1 as LGHNA and CDR2 as YNFKEQ. CDR3 sequence: CASSQGGARGYTF. The CDR3 bases are TGTGCCAGCAGCCAAGGGGGGGCTCGGGGCTACACCTTC.

The V and J genes are TRBV5-6 and TRBJ2-1; D might be TRBD1 (6 bases). The germline V gene has CDR1 SGHDT and CDR2 YYEEEE. CDR3 length: 16 residues. The V and J ends lost 1 base and 9 bases respectively, with 20 bases between them. The CDR3 protein is CASSLWRGQSQIEQFF. The CDR3 DNA reads TGTGCCAGCAGCTTGTGGCGAGGACAGTCACAAATTGAGCAGTTCTTC.

V and J are TRBV28 and TRBJ1-4; no firm D call. The CDR3 runs to 14 residues. The germline V gene has CDR1 MDHEN and CDR2 SYDVKM. Trimming took 5 bases from V and 0 from J, leaving 7 bases between them. The CDR3 here is CASSVPATNEKLFF. The CDR3 DNA reads as TGTGCCAGCAGTGTGCCAGCAACTAATGAAAAACTGTTTTTT.